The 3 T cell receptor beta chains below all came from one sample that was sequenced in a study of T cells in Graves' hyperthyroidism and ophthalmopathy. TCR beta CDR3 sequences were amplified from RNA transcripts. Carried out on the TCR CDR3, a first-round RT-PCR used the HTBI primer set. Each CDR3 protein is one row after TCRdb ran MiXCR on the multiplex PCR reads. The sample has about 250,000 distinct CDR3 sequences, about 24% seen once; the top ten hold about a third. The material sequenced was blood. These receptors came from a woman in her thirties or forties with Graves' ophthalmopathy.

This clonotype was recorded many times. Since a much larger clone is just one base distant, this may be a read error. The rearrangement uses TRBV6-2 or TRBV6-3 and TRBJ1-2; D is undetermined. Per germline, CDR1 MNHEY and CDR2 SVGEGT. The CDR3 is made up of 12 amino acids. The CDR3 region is CASTTTSYGYAF. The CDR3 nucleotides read TGTGCCAGCACCACGACCTCCTATGGCTACGCCTTC.

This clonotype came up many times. The CDR3 loop is CASLQRYEQYF. The DNA for the CDR3 is TGTGCCAGCTTACAGCGCTACGAGCAGTACTTC. The chain has TRBV7-9 and TRBJ2-7; D unclear. Trimming pared 8 bases from V and 3 bases from J, leaving 8 bases between. CDR3 length: 11 residues. Germline V lookup: CDR1 SEHNR, CDR2 FQNEAQ (reference sequence). The full variable domain, completed using reference TRBV7-9 and TRBJ2-7, is DTGVSQNPRHKITKRGQNVTFRCDPISEHNRLYWYRQTLGQGPEFLTYFQNEAQLEKSRLLSDRFSAERPKGSFSTLEIQRTEQGDSAMYLCASLQRYEQYFGPGTRLTVT.

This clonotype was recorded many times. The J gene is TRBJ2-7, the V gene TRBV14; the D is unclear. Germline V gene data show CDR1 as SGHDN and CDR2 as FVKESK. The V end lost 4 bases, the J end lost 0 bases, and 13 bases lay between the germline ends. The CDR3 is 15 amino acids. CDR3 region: CASSRERTSSYEQYF. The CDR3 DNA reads TGTGCCAGCAGCCGTGAGAGGACCAGCTCCTACGAGCAGTACTTC.